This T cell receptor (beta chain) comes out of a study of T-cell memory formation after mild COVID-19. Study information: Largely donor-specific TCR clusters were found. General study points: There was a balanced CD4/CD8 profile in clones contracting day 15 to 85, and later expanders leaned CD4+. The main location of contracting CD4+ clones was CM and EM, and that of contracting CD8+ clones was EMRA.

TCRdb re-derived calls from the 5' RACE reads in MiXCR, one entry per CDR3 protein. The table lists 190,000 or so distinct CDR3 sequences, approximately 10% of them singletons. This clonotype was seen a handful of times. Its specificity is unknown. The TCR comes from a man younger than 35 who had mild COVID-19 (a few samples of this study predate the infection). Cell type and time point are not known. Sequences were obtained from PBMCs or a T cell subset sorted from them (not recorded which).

The CDR3, as DNA: TGTGCCAGCTCACCACCGGGACAGGGGAAAGAGCCCCAGCATTTT. It is translated as CASSPPGQGKEPQHF. The genes are TRBV18 and TRBJ1-5, with 10 bases matching TRBD1. The CDR3 contains 15 residues. Trimming cost V 0 bases and J 8 bases; bases outside gene matches: 4. Germline V gene data show CDR1 as KGHSH and CDR2 as LQKENI.